Below are 14 T cell receptor beta chains sequenced from a single sample in a study of blood T cell repertoires in COVID-19. TCRdb's table, derived via immunoSEQ multiplex PCR, lists solely in-frame clones and lacks some. The repertoire includes a few hundred thousand clones, approximately 90% of them detected once, and 0.99% sits in the top ten. The sequencing sample was made of peripheral blood. The origin of the receptors is a woman in her thirties or forties who had recovered from COVID-19.

The chain has TRBV3-1 (or the pseudogene TRBV3-2) and TRBJ2-1; D call uncertain. V lost 4 bases, J lost 0 bases, and 13 bases lay in between. This CDR3 region has 16 residues. CDR1 is LGHDT, CDR2 YNNKEL, per germline (reference sequence). The CDR3: CASSPLASPSYNEQFF. CDR3 sequence (DNA): TGTGCCAGCAGCCCTCTTGCGTCTCCCTCCTACAATGAGCAGTTCTTC.

This clone was picked up one time. The chain joins TRBV7-6 to TRBJ2-5; 8 bases are shared with TRBD1. Germline CDR1 SGHVS, CDR2 FNYEAQ. The CDR3 totals 16 residues. V lost 2 bases to trimming and J lost 5 bases; unmatched junction nucleotides: 10. This CDR3 reads CASSLQGRGPGETQYF. The DNA for the CDR3 is TGTGCCAGCAGCTTACAGGGCAGGGGGCCCGGGGAGACCCAGTACTTC.

This clone was found a few times. The J gene is TRBJ1-5, the V gene TRBV7-9; possibly TRBD1 for D (5 bases). CDR3 size: 16 residues. Germline CDR1 is SEHNR and CDR2 is FQNEAQ (reference sequence). The germline V and J ends were trimmed by 5 bases and 2 bases, with 16 bases remaining between them. This CDR3 reads CASSPAGVQGNQPQHF. As DNA, the CDR3 is TGTGCCAGCAGCCCTGCGGGGGTCCAGGGCAATCAGCCCCAGCATTTT. The entire variable domain, with the rest obtained from reference TRBV7-9 and TRBJ1-5, is as follows: DTGVSQNPRHKITKRGQNVTFRCDPISEHNRLYWYRQTLGQGPEFLTYFQNEAQLEKSRLLSDRFSAERPKGSFSTLEIQRTEQGDSAMYLCASSPAGVQGNQPQHFGDGTRLSIL.

The genes are TRBV15 and TRBJ1-4; D is uncertain. The CDR3 contains 15 residues. CDR1 and CDR2 from the germline V gene are LNHNV and YYDKDF (reference sequence). Between the trimmed V and J ends, which lost 0 bases and 3 bases, there was a span of 8 bases. This CDR3 reads CATSRDRVPNEKLFF. The CDR3 DNA reads as TGTGCCACCAGCAGAGATCGGGTACCTAATGAAAAACTGTTTTTT. The entire variable domain, with the rest obtained from reference TRBV15 and TRBJ1-4, is as follows: DAMVIQNPRYQVTQFGKPVTLSCSQTLNHNVMYWYQQKSSQAPKLLFHYYDKDFNNEADTPDNFQSRRPNTSFCFLDIRSPGLGDTAMYLCATSRDRVPNEKLFFGSGTQLSVL.

This chain uses TRBV28 with TRBJ2-1, with 9 nucleotides matching TRBD2. V was clipped by 6 bases and J by 4 bases; unmatched bases: 7. In germline, CDR1 is MDHEN, CDR2 SYDVKM. CDR3 size: 15 residues. The CDR3 sequence is CASSPASGKYNEQFF. For the CDR3, the DNA is TGTGCCAGCAGCCCGGCTAGCGGGAAGTACAATGAGCAGTTCTTC.

This sequence joins TRBV5-1 and TRBJ2-7; maybe TRBD2 (6 bases). The CDR3 consists of 14 residues. V was shortened by 5 bases and J by 7 bases, with 19 bases between the two germline ends. CDR1 and CDR2 from the germline V gene are SGHRS and YFSETQ. CDR3 nucleotide sequence: TGCGCCAGCAGGGCCGTGGGCGGGGCTGAGGAGCAGTACTTC. This codes for CASRAVGGAEEQYF.

The chain links TRBV24-1 to TRBJ2-1; the D gene is possibly TRBD1 (5 bases). This CDR3 spans 16 amino acids. Trimming shortened V by 2 bases and J by 2 bases, and 12 bases separated the two germline ends. Germline CDR1 KGHDR, CDR2 SFDVKD. Here the CDR3 DNA reads TGTGCCACCAGTGATTCCCGGGCAGGGCCCTACAATGAGCAGTTCTTC. As protein: CATSDSRAGPYNEQFF.

The chain joins TRBV10-3 to TRBJ1-3, with 9 bases that match TRBD1. The CDR3 length is 15 residues. Germline loops: CDR1 ENHRY, CDR2 SYGVKD. After removal of 6 bases from V and 1 base from J, the junction contained 4 bases not matched to a gene. CDR3 region: CAISPDRGSGNTIYF. The DNA of the CDR3 is TGTGCCATCAGCCCGGACAGGGGTTCTGGAAACACCATATATTTT.

The chain combines TRBV5-1 with TRBJ2-7, with 7 bases lining up with TRBD1. J gave up 3 bases and V 4 bases, and 7 bases lay outside the gene matches. The CDR3 extends over 14 amino acids. Germline V gene sequence: CDR1 SGHRS, CDR2 YFSETQ. The CDR3 nucleotides are TGCGCCAGCAGCCCCGGACAGGCCCGCTACGAGCAGTACTTC. Translating it yields CASSPGQARYEQYF.

The chain is built from TRBV11-3 and TRBJ2-2; 8 bases line up with TRBD2. This CDR3 has 15 residues. Germline CDR1 SGHNT, CDR2 YENEEA. V gave up 5 bases and J gave up 7 bases; unmatched junction bases: 9. The CDR3 region has the DNA TGTGCCAGCAGCCCGCTAGCGGGTGGTGGCGGGGAGCTGTTTTTT. This encodes CASSPLAGGGGELFF.

The chain combines TRBV4-3 with TRBJ2-1; 13 nucleotides agree with TRBD2. The CDR3 loop spans 15 amino acids. CDR1 is LGHNA, CDR2 YSLEER, per germline. The ends lost 1 base at V and 8 bases at J; junction bases unmatched: 2. The CDR3 here is CASSQGGLAGDEQFF. The CDR3 DNA sequence: TGCGCCAGCAGCCAAGGTGGACTAGCGGGAGATGAGCAGTTCTTC.

The chain combines TRBV4-1 with TRBJ2-7; 14 nucleotides line up with TRBD2. The V and J ends lost 4 bases and 3 bases, in that order; junction bases with no gene match: 2. CDR3 size: 15 residues. Germline V gene data show CDR1 as MGHRA and CDR2 as YSYEKL. CDR3 sequence reads: CASSPGLAGVYEQYF. The DNA for the CDR3 is TGCGCCAGCAGCCCGGGACTAGCGGGAGTCTACGAGCAGTACTTC.

As regards this clone: The junction and the germline gene differ at one end; a read error may be behind it. The chain uses TRBV10-3 and TRBJ2-2; 7 nucleotides match TRBD1. This CDR3 region has 14 residues. Germline-derived CDR1 and CDR2 are ENHRY and SYGVKD. In DNA form, the CDR3 reads TGTGTCATCGGAGACAGGGTCGGCACCGGGGAGCTGTTTTTT. Protein sequence: CVIGDRVGTGELFF.

The J gene is TRBJ2-1, the V gene TRBV29-1; D might be TRBD2 (6 bases). Trimming stripped 1 base from V and 4 bases from J, with 20 bases between. Germline CDR1 SQVTM, CDR2 ANQGSEA. The CDR3 is 17 amino acids. The CDR3 region is CSVEARVGAGKYNEQFF. Here the CDR3 DNA reads TGCAGCGTTGAAGCCAGGGTAGGGGCGGGGAAGTACAATGAGCAGTTCTTC.